Below are 28 T cell receptor beta chains sequenced from a single sample in a study of blood T cell repertoires in COVID-19. Here immunoSEQ multiplex PCR was the method, and the copy in TCRdb shows in-frame clones only, minus some. The table has about 73,000 clones, around 83% seen once. The sequenced sample consisted of peripheral blood. Receptors originate from a woman aged 60-70 years with acute or convalescent COVID-19.

The CDR3 sequence is CASTLGGARNSPLHF. The CDR3 region has the DNA TGTGCCAGCACGTTAGGGGGGGCGAGGAATTCACCCCTCCACTTT. The rearrangement uses TRBV27 and TRBJ1-6, with a tentative D call TRBD1 (6 bases). CDR1 and CDR2 from the germline V gene are MNHEY and SMNVEV (reference sequence). CDR3 length equals 15 residues. V was shortened by 7 bases and J by 7 bases, with 17 bases between the two germline ends.

The chain is built from TRBV18 and TRBJ1-2; no clear D gene. V was pared by 3 bases and J by 3 bases, with 5 bases between. This CDR3 is 12 amino acids long. The germline V gene encodes CDR1 KGHSH and CDR2 LQKENI. CDR3 protein: CASSPGDYGYTF. The DNA for the CDR3 is TGTGCCAGCTCACCCGGGGACTATGGCTACACCTTC.

V is TRBV7-2 and J is TRBJ1-2, with D possibly being TRBD1 (5 bases). Germline-derived CDR1 and CDR2 are SGHTA and FQGNSA. CDR3 length equals 15 residues. V lost 4 bases to trimming and J lost 0 bases, with 12 bases between them. The CDR3 sequence: CASSYASGTNYGYTF. CDR3 in DNA: TGTGCCAGCAGCTACGCCTCAGGGACTAACTATGGCTACACCTTC.

The chain carries TRBV6-6 and TRBJ1-6; the match to TRBD1 covers 10 bases. V was pared by 8 bases and J by 8 bases, with 3 bases of the junction left unmatched. CDR3 length: 13 residues. Germline assignment: CDR1 MNHNY and CDR2 SVGAGI (reference sequence). The DNA for the CDR3 is TGTGCCAGCGGGGACAGGGGTGATTCACCCCTCCACTTT. It codes for CASGDRGDSPLHF.

The rearrangement uses TRBV7-3 and TRBJ2-3; a possible D gene is TRBD1 (6 bases). CDR3 length equals 15 residues. Germline V gene sequence: CDR1 SGHTA, CDR2 FQGTGA. Trimming took 2 bases from V and 2 from J, leaving 11 bases between them. CDR3 protein: CASSLYGTHTDTQYF. In DNA, the CDR3 is TGTGCCAGCAGCTTATATGGGACACACACAGATACGCAGTATTTT.

The chain carries TRBV3-1 (or the pseudogene TRBV3-2) and TRBJ1-5; D possibly corresponds to TRBD1 (5 bases). Per the germline V gene, CDR1 is LGHDT and CDR2 is YNNKEL (reference sequence). The CDR3 extends over 14 amino acids. The V end was cut by 4 bases, the J end by 8 bases, with 15 bases between. CDR3 sequence reads: CASSLGQGIKPQHF. The DNA for the CDR3 is TGTGCCAGCAGCCTCGGTCAGGGCATCAAGCCCCAGCATTTT.

The J gene is TRBJ1-3, the V gene TRBV25-1; tentative D call: TRBD1 (5 bases). Germline CDR1 and CDR2: MGHDK and SYGVNS. The CDR3 is made up of 12 amino acids. The V and J ends lost 10 bases and 0 bases respectively, with 7 bases between them. This CDR3 reads CATDSSGNTIYF. CDR3 DNA: TGTGCCACCGACAGCTCTGGAAACACCATATATTTT.

This rearrangement joins TRBV27 to TRBJ1-5; TRBD1 aligns across 8 bases. This CDR3 is 18 amino acids long. CDR1 and CDR2 from the germline V gene are MNHEY and SMNVEV (reference sequence). Trimming took 5 bases from V and 0 from J; bases not matched to a gene: 12. The DNA for the CDR3 is TGTGCCAGCAGTCCGCAGGACAGGGTGACAAATAGCAATCAGCCCCAGCATTTT. Its translation: CASSPQDRVTNSNQPQHF.

This sequence joins TRBV7-7 and TRBJ1-4, with 8 positions matching TRBD1. V was clipped by 1 base and J by 5 bases; unmatched bases: 6. The CDR3 is 16 residues long. The germline V gene encodes CDR1 SSHAT and CDR2 FNYEAQ (reference sequence). CDR3 amino acids: CASSLEVGQVNEKLFF. DNA for the CDR3: TGTGCCAGCAGCTTAGAAGTGGGACAGGTAAATGAAAAACTGTTTTTT. Full variable domain (missing parts from reference TRBV7-7 and TRBJ1-4): GAGVSQSPRYKVTKRGQDVTLRCDPISSHATLYWYQQALGQGPEFLTYFNYEAQPDKSGLPSDRFSAERPEGSISTLTIQRTEQRDSAMYRCASSLEVGQVNEKLFFGSGTQLSVL.

V gene TRBV6-4 combines with J gene TRBJ1-5, with 7 bases fitting TRBD1. Trimming removed 3 bases from V and 0 bases from J; junction bases left unmatched: 5. The CDR3 has 16 amino acids. Germline V lookup: CDR1 MRHNA, CDR2 SNTAGT. CDR3: CASSERDSHSNQPQHF. In DNA, the CDR3 is TGTGCCAGCAGTGAAAGGGACAGCCATAGCAATCAGCCCCAGCATTTT.

This chain uses TRBV6-5 with TRBJ1-2; 7 bases agree with TRBD1. The germline V gene encodes CDR1 MNHEY and CDR2 SVGAGI. The CDR3 runs to 16 residues. After removal of 0 bases from V and 2 bases from J, the junction contained 6 bases not matched to a gene. The CDR3 loop reads CASSYSLKGANYGYTF. The CDR3 region has the DNA TGTGCCAGCAGTTACTCGTTAAAGGGGGCCAACTATGGCTACACCTTC.

The rearrangement uses TRBV5-4 and TRBJ1-1, with D possibly matching TRBD1 (5 bases). Germline V gives CDR1 SGHNT, CDR2 YYREEE (reference sequence). The CDR3 consists of 14 residues. Between the trimmed V and J ends, which lost 6 bases and 3 bases, there was a span of 15 bases. CDR3: CASTHRGGDTEAFF. The CDR3 DNA reads as TGTGCCAGCACCCACCGGGGAGGGGACACTGAAGCTTTCTTT.

The V call is TRBV15, the J call TRBJ2-1; 10 nucleotides align to TRBD1. The CDR3 covers 17 residues. J was trimmed by 6 bases and V by 0 bases; bases with no gene match: 8. Germline CDR1 reads LNHNV; CDR2 reads YYDKDF (reference sequence). The CDR3 loop is CATSRDETGGPVNEQFF. DNA of the CDR3: TGTGCCACCAGCAGAGACGAGACAGGGGGCCCGGTCAATGAGCAGTTCTTC.

The rearrangement links TRBV3-1 (or the pseudogene TRBV3-2) to TRBJ1-1; TRBD1 might be the D (6 bases). The V gene's germline CDR1 is LGHDT and CDR2 YNNKEL (reference sequence). CDR3 size: 16 residues. The ends were cut back, 4 bases at V and 0 bases at J, with 15 bases in the middle. The CDR3 sequence: CASSLGARTMNTEAFF. The CDR3, as DNA: TGTGCCAGCAGCCTGGGGGCAAGGACAATGAACACTGAAGCTTTCTTT.

This clone occurred once. The J gene is TRBJ1-1, the V gene TRBV6-5; D may be TRBD1 (5 bases). CDR1 and CDR2 (germline): MNHEY, SVGAGI. CDR3 length: 11 residues. Trimming shortened V by 6 bases and J by 7 bases, and 9 bases separated the two germline ends. The CDR3 DNA reads as TGTGCCAGCAGCGCCGACAGTGAAGCTTTCTTT. Its translation is CASSADSEAFF.

V and J are TRBV5-1 and TRBJ1-1; possible D gene TRBD1, 5 bases. Trimming removed 0 bases at V and 1 base at J, with 7 bases between. Germline loops: CDR1 SGHRS, CDR2 YFSETQ. This CDR3 has 14 amino acids. The CDR3 spells CASSLATANTEAFF. The CDR3 DNA sequence: TGCGCCAGCAGCTTGGCGACAGCGAACACTGAAGCTTTCTTT.

About this clone: Other DNA sequences in the sample encode the same CDR3. The gene calls are TRBV29-1 and TRBJ1-1, with TRBD1 matching over 7 bases. CDR1 and CDR2 (germline): SQVTM, ANQGSEA. The trim removed 7 bases at V and 4 bases at J, leaving 6 bases unmatched. CDR3 length: 12 amino acids. The CDR3 region is CSGRQGGTEAFF. The DNA for the CDR3 is TGCAGCGGCCGACAGGGCGGCACTGAAGCTTTCTTT. Supplemented by reference TRBV29-1 and TRBJ1-1, the full variable domain reads SAVISQKPSRDICQRGTSLTIQCQVDSQVTMMFWYRQQPGQSLTLIATANQGSEATYESGFVIDKFPISRPNLTFSTLTVSNMSPEDSSIYLCSGRQGGTEAFFGQGTRLTVV.

The chain has TRBV6-5 and TRBJ2-5; D possibly corresponds to TRBD2 (6 bases). The CDR3 length is 14 residues. Trimming stripped 8 bases from V and 5 bases from J, with 18 bases between. Germline assignment: CDR1 MNHEY and CDR2 SVGAGI. CDR3 amino acids: CASGGLAGYETQYF. The CDR3 DNA follows: TGTGCCAGCGGAGGGTTGGCGGGGTATGAGACCCAGTACTTC.

This clone was detected only a few times. J is TRBJ2-3 and V is TRBV5-1; D might be TRBD2 (5 bases). Germline CDR1 is SGHRS and CDR2 is YFSETQ. CDR3 size: 12 residues. Trimming pared 2 bases from V and 9 bases from J, leaving 10 bases between. For the CDR3, the DNA is TGCGCCAGCAGCTTAGAACTAGGCACGCAGTATTTT. Its translation is CASSLELGTQYF.

The rearrangement uses TRBV27 and TRBJ1-6; 9 nucleotides match TRBD1. The germline V gene has CDR1 MNHEY and CDR2 SMNVEV (reference sequence). The CDR3 totals 15 residues. J gave up 10 bases and V 5 bases, and 9 bases lay outside the gene matches. CDR3 protein: CASSPGTGLGSPLHF. DNA of the CDR3: TGTGCCAGCAGTCCCGGGACAGGGCTGGGCTCACCCCTCCACTTT.

The rearrangement links TRBV12-3 or TRBV12-4 to TRBJ1-2, with TRBD1 identical over 7 bases. V dropped 7 bases and J dropped 4; count of bases not matched to a gene: 6. The CDR3 is made up of 13 amino acids. The CDR3 DNA reads as TGTGCCAGCACCGCGACAGGGCCCTATGGCTACACCTTC. The encoded protein is CASTATGPYGYTF.

This clone was recorded once. V and J are TRBV30 and TRBJ1-1, with 7 bases aligning to TRBD1. This CDR3 is built from 13 residues. Trimming cost V 3 bases and J 3 bases; bases outside gene matches: 4. CDR1 and CDR2 (germline): GTSNPN, SVGIG (reference sequence). CDR3: CAWRTGTYTEAFF. DNA of the CDR3: TGTGCCTGGAGGACAGGGACCTACACTGAAGCTTTCTTT. The variable domain in full, completed from reference TRBV30 and TRBJ1-1, reads SQTIHQWPATLVQPVGSPLSLECTVEGTSNPNLYWYRQAAGRGLQLLFYSVGIGQISSEVPQNLSASRPQDRQFILSSKKLLLSDSGFYLCAWRTGTYTEAFFGQGTRLTVV.

The CDR3 DNA sequence: TGTGCCAGCACCGAGGACAGGGTAGGGCAGCCCCAGCATTTT. Protein product: CASTEDRVGQPQHF. The rearrangement uses TRBV2 and TRBJ1-5, with 8 bases aligning to TRBD1. CDR3 length: 14 amino acids. J was trimmed by 7 bases and V by 7 bases; bases with no gene match: 9. Germline lookup yields CDR1 SNHLY and CDR2 FYNNEI.

This clone was observed a handful of times. This rearrangement joins TRBV5-1 to TRBJ1-1; the match to TRBD1 covers 9 bases. The V segment lost 4 bases and the J segment 9 bases; nucleotides outside the gene matches: 16. The CDR3 runs to 16 residues. The germline V gene encodes CDR1 SGHRS and CDR2 YFSETQ. In nucleotides, the CDR3 is TGCGCCAGCAGCGCTTCTTCCGGGACAGGGCCCCGGCAAGCTTTCTTT. It specifies CASSASSGTGPRQAFF.

The chain links TRBV6-1 to TRBJ1-3, with D perhaps TRBD1 (5 bases). The CDR3 runs 14 residues. Trimming stripped 3 bases from V and 0 bases from J, with 6 bases between. CDR1 MNHNS and CDR2 SASEGT come from the germline V gene. CDR3 loop: CASSDGASGNTIYF. CDR3 bases: TGTGCCAGCAGTGATGGGGCCTCTGGAAACACCATATATTTT.

The chain has TRBV7-2 and TRBJ1-2; the D is unclear. Germline V gene sequence: CDR1 SGHTA, CDR2 FQGNSA. Trimming took 6 bases from V and 6 from J, leaving 14 bases between them. This CDR3 region has 13 residues. CDR3 residues: CASSPGFFDGYTF. The CDR3 nucleotides read TGTGCCAGCAGTCCCGGGTTTTTTGATGGCTACACCTTC.

This clone was counted a single time. The J gene is TRBJ1-2, the V gene TRBV24-1; 9 bases map to TRBD1. The junction had 5 bases not matched to a gene; V was cut back by 4 bases and J by 3 bases. Germline CDR1 KGHDR, CDR2 SFDVKD. The CDR3 runs to 15 residues. In DNA, the CDR3 is TGTGCCACCAGTGAAAACAGGGGGCTCGACTATGGCTACACCTTC. Translating gives CATSENRGLDYGYTF.

The J gene is TRBJ2-3, the V gene TRBV19; 11 bases line up with TRBD2. The CDR3 has 15 amino acids. Germline-derived CDR1 and CDR2 are LNHDA and SQIVND (reference sequence). Trimming took 8 bases from V and 4 from J; bases not matched to a gene: 8. CDR3 coding DNA: TGTGCCAGTTCCCCGGGACTAGCGGTTTCAGATACGCAGTATTTT. Translated, it gives CASSPGLAVSDTQYF.